Presented here are 24 T cell receptor beta chains from one specimen sequenced in a study of cytomegalovirus exposure and HLA in healthy donors. TCRdb keeps only in-frame clones here, not all; method: immunoSEQ multiplex PCR. Among 76,000 or so clones listed, roughly 94% were seen once. Sequences were obtained from PBMCs. These receptors came from a young woman in good health and CMV-seropositive.

The rearrangement uses TRBV9 and TRBJ1-4, with 7 positions matching TRBD1. Germline CDR1 SGDLS, CDR2 YYNGEE. The trim removed 1 base at V and 3 bases at J, leaving 3 bases unmatched. The CDR3 length is 15 residues. The CDR3 loop is CASSVQGVPNEKLFF. The CDR3 DNA reads TGTGCCAGCAGCGTACAGGGGGTGCCTAATGAAAAACTGTTTTTT.

The V call is TRBV11-2, the J call TRBJ1-3, with TRBD1 identical over 9 bases. This CDR3 region has 15 residues. V lost 5 bases to trimming and J lost 7 bases; unmatched junction nucleotides: 9. The germline CDR1 and CDR2 sequences are SGHAT and FQNNGV. DNA of the CDR3: TGTGCCAGCAGCCGTAAAGGACAGGGGTCTAACACCATATATTTT. Translated: CASSRKGQGSNTIYF.

The V and J genes are TRBV7-8 and TRBJ2-5; possibly TRBD2 for D (7 bases). Per the germline V gene, CDR1 is SGHVS and CDR2 is FQNEAQ. This CDR3 region has 16 residues. V shed 0 bases and J shed 1 base, with 12 bases lying between them. The CDR3 DNA follows: TGTGCCAGCAGCTTAGCGGGGGGGCAGATCCAAGAGACCCAGTACTTC. Translating gives CASSLAGGQIQETQYF. The complete variable domain, with remaining parts taken from reference TRBV7-8 and TRBJ2-5, reads GAGVSQSPRYKVAKRGQDVALRCDPISGHVSLFWYQQALGQGPEFLTYFQNEAQLDKSGLPSDRFFAERPEGSVSTLKIQRTQQEDSAVYLCASSLAGGQIQETQYFGPGTRLLVL.

The J gene is TRBJ2-1, the V gene TRBV7-3; D remains ambiguous. CDR1 is SGHTA, CDR2 FQGTGA, per germline. V gave up 5 bases and J gave up 4 bases, with 18 bases separating them. This CDR3 has 16 amino acids. The CDR3 DNA sequence: TGTGCCAGCAGCCTTCAATGGCAGGCCTCTTACAATGAGCAGTTCTTC. This codes for CASSLQWQASYNEQFF.

This chain links TRBV7-2 with TRBJ1-1; 7 nucleotides agree with TRBD1. Unmatched junction bases numbered 9, after V lost 6 bases and J lost 11 bases. Germline-derived CDR1 and CDR2 are SGHTA and FQGNSA. This CDR3 is 12 amino acids long. The CDR3 DNA sequence: TGTGCCAGCAGAGACCCGACAGGGTCGGCTTTCTTT. Amino acids: CASRDPTGSAFF. Based on the CDR3 plus reference TRBV7-2 and TRBJ1-1, the full variable domain is GAGVSQSPSNKVTEKGKDVELRCDPISGHTALYWYRQSLGQGLEFLIYFQGNSAPDKSGLPSDRFSAERTGGSVSTLTIQRTQQEDSAVYLCASRDPTGSAFFGQGTRLTVV.

This clone showed up just once. The J gene is TRBJ2-1, the V gene TRBV29-1, with D tentatively TRBD1 (5 bases). Trimming took 7 bases from V and 6 from J, leaving 7 bases between them. This CDR3 region has 10 residues. CDR1 and CDR2 (germline): SQVTM, ANQGSEA. CDR3 DNA sequence: TGCAGCGCTCAGGGCAATGAGCAGTTCTTC. Its protein is CSAQGNEQFF.

The chain combines TRBV6-5 with TRBJ2-1, with 10 bases fitting TRBD2. Per the germline V gene, CDR1 is MNHEY and CDR2 is SVGAGI. The CDR3 contains 16 residues. The V segment lost 2 bases and the J segment 2 bases; nucleotides outside the gene matches: 3. The CDR3 here is CASSYVTSGAYNEQFF. CDR3 coding DNA: TGTGCCAGCAGTTACGTTACTAGCGGGGCCTACAATGAGCAGTTCTTC.

The V and J genes are TRBV30 and TRBJ2-3, with 8 bases fitting TRBD1. This CDR3 has 11 residues. Germline CDR1 GTSNPN, CDR2 SVGIG (reference sequence). V lost 3 bases, J lost 12 bases, and 5 bases stayed unmatched. CDR3 DNA sequence: TGTGCCTGGAGGGATCAGGGGGCACAGTATTTT. Residues: CAWRDQGAQYF.

This rearrangement joins TRBV19 to TRBJ2-7; D possibly corresponds to TRBD2 (6 bases). With 3 bases removed from V and 2 bases from J, the gap between germline ends came to 17 bases. From germline, CDR1 is LNHDA and CDR2 SQIVND (reference sequence). This CDR3 region has 16 residues. CDR3 protein: CASSMAGGGATYEQYF. As DNA, the CDR3 is TGTGCCAGTAGTATGGCTGGTGGCGGGGCCACCTACGAGCAGTACTTC.

V is TRBV9 and J is TRBJ2-1; 9 positions match TRBD2. The CDR3 runs to 17 residues. The J segment lost 2 bases and the V segment lost 0 bases, leaving 6 bases of the junction unmatched. Per the germline V gene, CDR1 is SGDLS and CDR2 is YYNGEE. The CDR3 nucleotides are TGTGCCAGCAGCGTAGAGGGACTAGCCTACCCCTACAATGAGCAGTTCTTC. Translated, it gives CASSVEGLAYPYNEQFF.

This chain connects TRBV7-9 to TRBJ2-7; D perhaps matches TRBD2 (6 bases). The ends were cut back, 8 bases at V and 2 bases at J, with 16 bases in the middle. This CDR3 region has 14 residues. Germline V CDR1 and CDR2: SEHNR, FQNEAQ (reference sequence). The CDR3 DNA reads TGTGCCAGCGATTCCGGGACGGGAGCCTACGAGCAGTACTTC. Translation gives CASDSGTGAYEQYF.

CDR3 residues: CASSPIPQGQGAGQPQHF. The CDR3 region has the DNA TGTGCCAGCAGCCCTATACCACAGGGACAGGGGGCAGGTCAGCCCCAGCATTTT. The chain recombines TRBV5-5 with TRBJ1-5; 12 bases are a match to TRBD1. The CDR3 contains 18 residues. The germline V gene has CDR1 SGHKS and CDR2 YYEKEE (reference sequence). Trimming removed 4 bases from V and 6 bases from J; junction bases left unmatched: 14.

V is TRBV7-6 and J is TRBJ1-4; 9 nucleotides agree with TRBD1. V gave up 3 bases and J gave up 4 bases; unmatched junction bases: 3. This CDR3 comprises 15 residues. Germline values: CDR1 SGHVS, CDR2 FNYEAQ. The CDR3 nucleotides read TGTGCCAGCAGCTTGGACAGGGGCCTTAATGAAAAACTGTTTTTT. Translated: CASSLDRGLNEKLFF.

The chain joins TRBV11-3 to TRBJ2-1; 7 nucleotides agree with TRBD1. Trimming removed 5 bases from V and 9 bases from J; junction bases left unmatched: 13. The CDR3 spans 15 residues. CDR1 is SGHNT and CDR2 is YENEEA in the germline V gene. The CDR3 region is CASSEPGHPGGEQFF. In DNA, the CDR3 is TGTGCCAGCAGCGAACCGGGCCATCCAGGGGGTGAGCAGTTCTTC.

V gene TRBV4-3 combines with J gene TRBJ2-5; TRBD2 matches 9 bases. V was clipped by 4 bases and J by 5 bases; unmatched bases: 5. The CDR3 is 14 amino acids. Germline V gene lookup returns CDR1 LGHNA and CDR2 YSLEER. The CDR3 nucleotides read TGCGCCAGCAGCCTGACTAGCGGAGGGGAGACCCAGTACTTC. Protein sequence: CASSLTSGGETQYF.

The genes are TRBV28 and TRBJ2-1; a weak D match, TRBD2 (6 bases). Trimming pared 6 bases from V and 2 bases from J, leaving 14 bases between. From germline, CDR1 is MDHEN and CDR2 SYDVKM. The CDR3 consists of 15 residues. The CDR3 reads CASRRERATYNEQFF. As DNA, the CDR3 is TGTGCCAGCAGGCGTGAGCGGGCTACCTACAATGAGCAGTTCTTC.

V gene TRBV2 combines with J gene TRBJ1-2; TRBD1 agrees at 10 bases. This CDR3 spans 13 amino acids. Germline CDR1 is SNHLY and CDR2 is FYNNEI. J was trimmed by 6 bases and V by 4 bases; bases with no gene match: 2. CDR3 nucleotides: TGTGCCAGCAGTGGACAGGGGGCGGATGGCTACACCTTC. Its protein product is CASSGQGADGYTF. Combining the CDR3 with reference TRBV2 and TRBJ1-2 gives the whole variable domain EPEVTQTPSHQVTQMGQEVILRCVPISNHLYFYWYRQILGQKVEFLVSFYNNEISEKSEIFDDQFSVERPDGSNFTLKIRSTKLEDSAMYFCASSGQGADGYTFGSGTRLTVV.

V usage is TRBV9 and J usage is TRBJ1-4; a possible D gene is TRBD1 (5 bases). Germline CDR1 reads SGDLS; CDR2 reads YYNGEE. V lost 0 bases to trimming and J lost 8 bases, with 14 bases between them. The CDR3 contains 15 residues. The CDR3 region is CASSVGPKTAEKLFF. The CDR3 nucleotides read TGTGCCAGCAGCGTAGGTCCGAAGACAGCGGAAAAACTGTTTTTT.

The gene calls are TRBV7-9 and TRBJ1-2, with TRBD1 matching over 10 bases. V trimming: 5 bases; J trimming: 3 bases; junction bases outside the gene matches: 6. Germline loops: CDR1 SEHNR, CDR2 FQNEAQ (reference sequence). This CDR3 is built from 15 residues. CDR3 DNA sequence: TGTGCCAGCAGCCAACTGACAGGGGGCGACTATGGCTACACCTTC. Protein product: CASSQLTGGDYGYTF.

CDR3 DNA sequence: TGTGCCAGTAGTATTTCTCAGAACACAGATACGCAGTATTTT. Translating it yields CASSISQNTDTQYF. The chain links TRBV19 to TRBJ2-3; D not certain. V lost 3 bases and J lost 2, with 9 bases in between. CDR1 is LNHDA, CDR2 SQIVND, per germline (reference sequence). The CDR3 has 14 amino acids.

CDR3 nucleotides: TGTGCCAGCAGCCCTTCGACAGGGGGCGGACAAGAGACCCAGTACTTC. This encodes CASSPSTGGGQETQYF. The chain joins TRBV28 to TRBJ2-5, with 10 bases lining up with TRBD1. The V gene's germline CDR1 is MDHEN and CDR2 SYDVKM. This CDR3 comprises 16 residues. Trimming cost V 6 bases and J 2 bases; bases outside gene matches: 9.

This clone has a single count. The chain couples TRBV4-3 to TRBJ1-6; 10 positions agree with TRBD1. The CDR3 contains 15 residues. V lost 4 bases to trimming and J lost 7 bases; unmatched junction nucleotides: 4. CDR1 is LGHNA, CDR2 YSLEER, per germline. As DNA, the CDR3 is TGCGCCAGCAGCCGAGCGGGACAGGGGAATTCACCCCTCCACTTT. Translating gives CASSRAGQGNSPLHF.

This sequence joins TRBV5-1 and TRBJ2-7; D ambiguous. The ends were cut back, 2 bases at V and 6 bases at J, with 24 bases in the middle. This CDR3 region has 17 residues. Germline V lookup: CDR1 SGHRS, CDR2 YFSETQ. The CDR3 protein is CASSLGPPNSINFEQYF. The CDR3, as DNA: TGCGCCAGCAGCTTAGGTCCCCCCAACAGTATAAACTTCGAGCAGTACTTC.

J is TRBJ2-2 and V is TRBV5-1; 7 nucleotides match TRBD1. J lost 3 bases, V lost 5 bases, and 1 base had no gene match. Germline CDR1 SGHRS, CDR2 YFSETQ. The CDR3 sequence is 13 residues long. The CDR3 DNA sequence: TGCGCCAGCAGGCAGGGGGACACCGGGGAGCTGTTTTTT. This gives the protein CASRQGDTGELFF.